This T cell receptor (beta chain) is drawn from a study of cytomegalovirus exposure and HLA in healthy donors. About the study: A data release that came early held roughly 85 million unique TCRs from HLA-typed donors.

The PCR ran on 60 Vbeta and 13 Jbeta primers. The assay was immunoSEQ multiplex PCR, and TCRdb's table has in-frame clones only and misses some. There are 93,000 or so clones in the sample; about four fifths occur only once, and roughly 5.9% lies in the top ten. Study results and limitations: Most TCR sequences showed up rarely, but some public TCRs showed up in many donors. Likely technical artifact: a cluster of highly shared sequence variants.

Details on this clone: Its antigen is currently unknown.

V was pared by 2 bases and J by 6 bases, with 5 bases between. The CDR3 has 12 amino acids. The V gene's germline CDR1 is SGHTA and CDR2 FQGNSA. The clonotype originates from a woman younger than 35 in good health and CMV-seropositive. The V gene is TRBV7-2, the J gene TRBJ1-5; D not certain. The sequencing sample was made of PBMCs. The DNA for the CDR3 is TGTGCCAGCAGCTTATATAGTCAGCCCCAGCATTTT. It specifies CASSLYSQPQHF.